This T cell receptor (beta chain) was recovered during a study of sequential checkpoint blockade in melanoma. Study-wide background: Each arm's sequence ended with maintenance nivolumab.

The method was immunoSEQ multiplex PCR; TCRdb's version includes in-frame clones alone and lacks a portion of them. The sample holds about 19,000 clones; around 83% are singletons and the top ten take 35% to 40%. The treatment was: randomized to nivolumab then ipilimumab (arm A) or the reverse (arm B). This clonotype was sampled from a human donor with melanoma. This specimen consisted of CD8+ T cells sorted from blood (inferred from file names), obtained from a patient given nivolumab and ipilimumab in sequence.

The CDR3 region has the DNA TGCGCCAGCAGCCAAGATAGGGGCAGGACAGGGGACCACGAGCAGTACTTC. Amino acids: CASSQDRGRTGDHEQYF. This chain joins TRBV4-1 and TRBJ2-7; 9 bases fit TRBD1. V dropped 0 bases and J dropped 5; count of bases not matched to a gene: 11. This CDR3 comprises 17 residues. The V gene's germline CDR1 is MGHRA and CDR2 YSYEKL.